This T cell receptor beta chain comes out of a study of shared clonotypes between healthy human individuals. The protocol was immunoSEQ multiplex PCR, while the TCRdb copy is restricted to in-frame clones and leaves out a portion. The profile shows under 600,000 clones, around 81% of them singletons. This clone is a singleton in its sample. Only Caucasian adults living in Nashville, Tennessee served as donors. The V gene lost 4 bases and the J gene lost 2 bases, with 16 bases spanning the gap. Germline V lookup: CDR1 SGDLS, CDR2 YYNGEE. CDR3 length: 16 residues. The chain employs TRBV9 and TRBJ2-1; D might be TRBD2 (6 bases). The sequencing sample was made of PBMCs. The clonotype comes from a woman in her 40s in good health. Some clones in this sample may be carry-over from other donors' samples. CDR3 sequence reads: CASSPQPRDPYNEQFF. DNA of the CDR3: TGTGCCAGCAGCCCCCAGCCGCGGGACCCCTACAATGAGCAGTTCTTC.